This TCR beta chain was sequenced in a study of blood T cells in healthy people across ages (dated by TCRdb to 2015 to 2017). Broadly, across the study: In model experiments, template switching captured roughly one uniquely barcoded TCR beta cDNA molecule for every two T cells. Two additional independent replicas of 1 million unique cDNA reads from the same blood draw were analyzed for two donors (one aged 18 to 29 and one aged 80 or older). The study measured age-related changes in TCR beta repertoire diversity using deep sequencing normalized with unique cDNA molecular identifiers. To avoid experimental bias, donors of different ages were spread randomly across the sequencing lanes. The donors were divided into four age groups: young (average around 15 years), middle-aged (about 40), aged (about 60) and long-lived (roughly 88). Results the study describes overall, beyond this receptor: Because the CMV infection status of the donors was unknown, age-related changes in expanded clonotypes may potentially have been confounded. Bulk unsorted PBMC profiling prevented conclusive comparison of naive and antigen-experienced compartments. Observed TCR beta diversity per million T cells fell roughly linearly with age, and a significant reduction was already apparent by age about 36. The percentage of naive T cells measured by flow cytometry correlated strongly with observed TCR beta diversity. Compared with the aged group, the long-lived group had more naive CD4+ T cells, fewer expanded clones and increased TCR diversity, suggesting age selection. Total diversity estimates from one million sequenced T cells were considered lower bounds and underestimates.

Library preparation was by 5' RACE. TCRdb names Illumina HiSeq 2500 as the instrument used. The second PCR ran for about 6 to 11 cycles and used a J-beta primer mix along with a sample-barcoded 5' primer. A template-switch 5' adaptor carrying 12 random nucleotides introduced a unique molecular identifier onto each TCR beta cDNA molecule. Each sample yielded at least 2.5 million CDR3-containing paired-end reads. The Mint cDNA synthesis kit, primed by a TRBC-specific oligonucleotide, was used to synthesize first-strand cDNA from all RNA. After uracil-DNA glycosylase treatment, a first 18-cycle PCR used universal primers M1SS and BC2_uni_R on all cDNA. Turning to the authors' computational methods: Normalization of each sample was performed by random selection of 1 million high-quality reads, each carrying a distinct molecular identifier. Reads with shared molecular identifiers were discarded instead of being binned into consensus sequences. CDR3 identification, clonotype clustering and error correction used MiTCR with a Q25 quality threshold and the strictest error-elimination algorithm. A nonparametric unseen species model with Euler transformation was used to estimate lower-bound total TCR beta diversity. TCRdb ran its own pipeline on the public reads, namely fastp trimming at Q25 and MiXCR clone calling, and kept in-frame beta chains. CDR3 protein duplicates are merged, each entry listing the most common genes and DNA. The V and J calls reflect TCRdb's pipeline rather than the authors' work. This sample is represented by some 780,000 distinct CDR3 sequences; 56% of them were singletons. Of the sample, around 25% falls within the top ten clones.

Turning to this clonotype: No cognate antigen has been identified for it. Per-nucleotide qualities are absent, and no much larger clonotype sits a single base away.

The donors were roughly 39 Caucasian individuals from Russia, aged 6 to 90 years, who were systemically healthy. Each donor gave around 9.8 milliliters of peripheral blood, collected into EDTA-treated Vacutainer tubes. Ficoll-Paque density-gradient centrifugation was used to isolate PBMCs, with at least 7 million obtained per sample. Trizol reagent was used to extract total RNA from the PBMCs, yielding at least 6 micrograms per sample. The percentages of naive CD45RAhigh/CD27high T cells were determined by flow cytometry on a PBMC aliquot from every donor. V is cut by 5 bases and J by 5 bases, and the space between the germline ends is 9 bases. The CDR3 covers 13 residues, taking in both the cysteine and the phenylalanine. Of all the DNA, just the CDR3 is kept, 39 bases in frame from base 1. From the germline V gene, CDR1 is KGHDR and CDR2 is SFDVKD.

The clonotype originates from a man aged 35-49 years in good health. Sequenced material: blood. The rearranged segments are TRBV24-1 and TRBJ2-1; confidence is insufficient to name the D gene. The sequenced DNA: TGTGCCACCAGTGTACCAGTAAACAATGAGCAGTTCTTC. The resulting protein is CATSVPVNNEQFF.